This T cell receptor beta chain was recorded in a study of blood T cell repertoires in COVID-19. Trimming took off 3 bases at V and 3 bases at J, with 8 bases between the two ends. This CDR3 has 14 residues. Per germline, CDR1 LNHDA and CDR2 SQIVND (reference sequence). Profiling relied on immunoSEQ multiplex PCR, and the TCRdb table lists in-frame clones only, not all of them. The sample carries fewer than 400,000 clones, less than 85% recorded once. The material sequenced was PBMCs or T cells enriched from blood (not recorded which). The sequence was obtained from a woman aged 25-40 years who had been exposed to COVID-19. The gene calls are TRBV19 and TRBJ1-4; D remains unclear. The CDR3 sequence: CASSIYGANEKLFF. The CDR3 coding sequence is TGTGCCAGTAGTATCTACGGGGCTAATGAAAAACTGTTTTTT.